Listed below are T cell receptor beta chains from one sample, sequenced in a study of blood T cells in healthy people across ages. TCRdb reprocessed the 5' RACE reads via MiXCR and lists one record per CDR3 protein. Here the sample spans roughly 1.6 million distinct CDR3 sequences, 30% to 35% being singletons. Sequencing input: blood. The origin of the receptors is a woman aged 25 to 45 in good health. Each CDR3 is given with its conserved first and last residue. D genes are given only for firm matches. Clone size is shown for a subset of rows, as once, few, many or a class of expanded clone.

v_gene	j_gene	d_gene	abundance	CDR3nt	CDR3aa
TRBV12-3/TRBV12-4	TRBJ2-2	TRBD2	.	TGTGCCAGCAGTTCCGGACTAGCGGGGTACACCGGGGAGCTGTTTTTT	CASSSGLAGYTGELFF
TRBV29-1	TRBJ2-7	TRBD2	many	TGCAGCGTTTTACTAGCGGGATCCTACGAGCAGTACTTC	CSVLLAGSYEQYF
TRBV10-3	TRBJ2-7	.	.	TGTGCCATCAGTGGAAAGGGGGGCTCCTACGAGCAGTACTTC	CAISGKGGSYEQYF
TRBV20-1	TRBJ2-7	TRBD1	.	TGCAGTCCACAGGGGTCCCAATACAATGAGCAGTACTTC	CSPQGSQYNEQYF
TRBV29-1	TRBJ2-7	TRBD1	many	TGCAGCGTTGAGGGGACAGGGAATGTATACGAGCAGTACTTC	CSVEGTGNVYEQYF
TRBV7-8	TRBJ2-7	.	few	TGTGCCAACAGCACAAACTACGAGCAGTACTTC	CANSTNYEQYF
TRBV29-1	TRBJ2-7	.	once	TGCAGCGGTGGTACAGGGAGCGGGGAGCAGTACTTC	CSGGTGSGEQYF
TRBV2	TRBJ1-2	.	.	TGTGCCAGCACCCGGATAGACTATGGCTACACCTTC	CASTRIDYGYTF
TRBV20-1	TRBJ2-7	.	few	TGCAGTGCTAGAGACGGGGGGCCAAGCTCCTACGAGCAGTACTTC	CSARDGGPSSYEQYF
TRBV13	TRBJ2-2	.	.	TGTGCCAGCAGCTTAGTCTCTTATACCGGGGAGCTGTTTTTT	CASSLVSYTGELFF
TRBV4-1	TRBJ2-3	TRBD2	.	TGCGCCAGCAGCCGTCCTCGGGGGACTAGCATAGATACGCAGTATTTT	CASSRPRGTSIDTQYF
TRBV9	TRBJ2-1	.	.	TGTGCCAGCAGCGTAGGGTCTAGTTTGGTTGTCGAGCAGTTCTTC	CASSVGSSLVVEQFF
TRBV7-2	TRBJ2-3	TRBD2	few	TGTGCCAGCAGCTTAGCGGGGGGGGGATACACAGATACGCAGTATTTT	CASSLAGGGYTDTQYF
TRBV5-1	TRBJ2-7	.	.	TGCGCCAGCAGCGTTGGGGCATCATTGGGAGAGCAGTACTTC	CASSVGASLGEQYF
TRBV21-1	TRBJ1-2	.	.	TGTGCCTGCAGGGCAAGGGACAGGGGGCCATCCTACTATGGCTACACCTTC	CACRARDRGPSYYGYTF
TRBV25-1	TRBJ2-1	.	.	TGTGCCAGCAGTATAGCGGTCGGCGAGCAGTTCTTC	CASSIAVGEQFF
TRBV25-1	TRBJ1-5	.	few	TGTGCCAGCAGTGAACCCTATAGCAATCAGCCCCAGCATTTT	CASSEPYSNQPQHF
TRBV5-1	TRBJ2-1	TRBD2	.	TGCGCCAGCAGCTTGGGGGAGCGGGGGCTAGTGCAGTTCTTC	CASSLGERGLVQFF
TRBV6-5	TRBJ1-4	.	.	TGTGCCAGCAGTTACTCGGGAACCTTGGGGACTAATGAAAAACTGTTTTTT	CASSYSGTLGTNEKLFF
TRBV7-3	TRBJ2-1	TRBD2	.	TGTGCCAGCAGCATCCTAGCGGGAGGTCTTGGTGAGCAGTTCTTC	CASSILAGGLGEQFF
TRBV5-5	TRBJ1-2	.	many	TGTGCCAGCAGCCCCAGCCGTACTAACTATGGCTACACCTTC	CASSPSRTNYGYTF
TRBV5-1	TRBJ2-5	.	few	TGCGCCAGCAGAACCGGGACATTCGCGCAAGAGACCCAGTACTTC	CASRTGTFAQETQYF